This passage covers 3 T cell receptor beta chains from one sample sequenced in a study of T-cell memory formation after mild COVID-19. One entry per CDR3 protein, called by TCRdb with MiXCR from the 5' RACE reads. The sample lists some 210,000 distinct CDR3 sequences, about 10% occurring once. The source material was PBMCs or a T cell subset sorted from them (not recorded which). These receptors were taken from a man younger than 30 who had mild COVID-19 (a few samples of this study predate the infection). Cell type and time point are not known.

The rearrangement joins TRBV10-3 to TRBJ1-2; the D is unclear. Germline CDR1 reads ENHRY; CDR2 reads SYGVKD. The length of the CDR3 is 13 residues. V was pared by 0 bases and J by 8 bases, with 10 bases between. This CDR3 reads CAISESRQEGYTF. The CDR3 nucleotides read TGTGCCATCAGTGAGTCCCGGCAAGAGGGCTACACCTTC.

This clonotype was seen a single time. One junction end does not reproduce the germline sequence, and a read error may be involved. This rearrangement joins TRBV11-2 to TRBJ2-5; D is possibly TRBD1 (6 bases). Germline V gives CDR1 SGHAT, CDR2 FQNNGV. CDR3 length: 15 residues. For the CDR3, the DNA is TGTGCCAGCAGCTTAGGGATCCAGGGGCAAGGGACCCAGTACTTC. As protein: CASSLGIQGQGTQYF.

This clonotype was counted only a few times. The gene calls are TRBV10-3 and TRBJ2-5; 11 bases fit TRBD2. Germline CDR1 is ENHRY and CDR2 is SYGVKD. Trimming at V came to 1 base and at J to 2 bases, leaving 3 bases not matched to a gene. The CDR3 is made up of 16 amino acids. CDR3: CAISEWLAGGQETQYF. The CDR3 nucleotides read TGTGCCATCAGTGAGTGGCTAGCGGGGGGACAAGAGACCCAGTACTTC.